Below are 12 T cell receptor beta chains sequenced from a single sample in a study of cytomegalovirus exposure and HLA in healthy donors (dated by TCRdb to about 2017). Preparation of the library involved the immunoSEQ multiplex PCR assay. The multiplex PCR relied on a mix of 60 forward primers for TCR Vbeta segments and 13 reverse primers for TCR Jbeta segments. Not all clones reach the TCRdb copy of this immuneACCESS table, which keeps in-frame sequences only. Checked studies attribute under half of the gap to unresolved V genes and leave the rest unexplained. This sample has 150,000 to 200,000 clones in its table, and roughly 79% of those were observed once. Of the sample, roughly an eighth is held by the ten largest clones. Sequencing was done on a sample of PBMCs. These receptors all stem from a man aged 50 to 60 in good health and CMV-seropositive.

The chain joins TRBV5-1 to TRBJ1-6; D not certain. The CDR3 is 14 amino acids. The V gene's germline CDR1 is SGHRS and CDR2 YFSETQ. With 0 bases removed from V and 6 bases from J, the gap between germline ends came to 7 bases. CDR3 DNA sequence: TGCGCCAGCAGCTTGGGGGCAACTAATTCACCCCTCCACTTT. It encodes CASSLGATNSPLHF.

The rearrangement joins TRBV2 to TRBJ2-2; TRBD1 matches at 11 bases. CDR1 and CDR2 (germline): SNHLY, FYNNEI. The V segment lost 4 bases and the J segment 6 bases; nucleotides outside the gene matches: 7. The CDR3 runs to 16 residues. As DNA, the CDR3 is TGTGCCAGCAGTGCTTTGGGACAGGGGGTTGCCGGGGAGCTGTTTTTT. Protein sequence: CASSALGQGVAGELFF.

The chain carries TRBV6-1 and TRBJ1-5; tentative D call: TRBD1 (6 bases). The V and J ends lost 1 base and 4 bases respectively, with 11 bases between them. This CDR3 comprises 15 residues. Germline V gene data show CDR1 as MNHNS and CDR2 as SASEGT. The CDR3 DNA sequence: TGTGCCAGCAGTGAAGGGACAGTTAGGAATCAGCCCCAGCATTTT. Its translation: CASSEGTVRNQPQHF.

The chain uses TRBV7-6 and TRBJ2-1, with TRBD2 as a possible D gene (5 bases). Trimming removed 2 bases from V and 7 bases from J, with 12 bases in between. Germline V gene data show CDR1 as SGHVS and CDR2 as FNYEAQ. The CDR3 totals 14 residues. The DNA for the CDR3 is TGTGCCAGCAGCTTATTAGAGTCGGGAAATGAGCAGTTCTTC. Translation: CASSLLESGNEQFF.

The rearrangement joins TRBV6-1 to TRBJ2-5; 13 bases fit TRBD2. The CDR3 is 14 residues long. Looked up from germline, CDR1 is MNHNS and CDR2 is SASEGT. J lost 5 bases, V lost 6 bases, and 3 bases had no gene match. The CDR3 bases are TGTGCCAGCAGCGAGACTAGCGGGGGGGAGACCCAGTACTTC. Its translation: CASSETSGGETQYF.

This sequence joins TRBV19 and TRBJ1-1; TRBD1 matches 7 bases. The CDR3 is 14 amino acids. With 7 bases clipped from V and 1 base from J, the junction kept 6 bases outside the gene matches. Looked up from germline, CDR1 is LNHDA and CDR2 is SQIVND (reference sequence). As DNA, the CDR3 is TGTGCCAGTATCCCGACAGGGCCGAACACTGAAGCTTTCTTT. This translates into CASIPTGPNTEAFF.

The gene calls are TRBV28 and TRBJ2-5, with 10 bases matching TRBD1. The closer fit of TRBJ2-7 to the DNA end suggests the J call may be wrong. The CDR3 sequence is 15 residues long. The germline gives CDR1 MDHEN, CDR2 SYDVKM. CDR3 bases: TGTGCCAGCACAAGCCGGGACAGGGGTTCCTACGAGCAGTACTTC. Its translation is CASTSRDRGSYEQYF.

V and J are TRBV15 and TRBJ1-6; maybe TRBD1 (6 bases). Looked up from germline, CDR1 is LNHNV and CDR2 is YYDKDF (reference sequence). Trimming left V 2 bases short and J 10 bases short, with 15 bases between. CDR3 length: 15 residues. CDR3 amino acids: CATSRSSTGQSPLHF. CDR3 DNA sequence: TGTGCCACCAGCAGATCCTCTACAGGGCAATCACCCCTCCACTTT. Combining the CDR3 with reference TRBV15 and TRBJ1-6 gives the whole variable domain DAMVIQNPRYQVTQFGKPVTLSCSQTLNHNVMYWYQQKSSQAPKLLFHYYDKDFNNEADTPDNFQSRRPNTSFCFLDIRSPGLGDTAMYLCATSRSSTGQSPLHFGNGTRLTVT.

CDR3 in amino acids: CASSWTALGEQYV. Here the CDR3 DNA reads TGTGCCAGCAGTTGGACAGCGCTAGGCGAGCAGTACGTC. The chain uses TRBV6-1 and TRBJ2-7; TRBD1 is a possible D gene (6 bases). V shed 5 bases and J shed 6 bases, with 14 bases lying between them. From germline, CDR1 is MNHNS and CDR2 SASEGT. This CDR3 region has 13 residues.

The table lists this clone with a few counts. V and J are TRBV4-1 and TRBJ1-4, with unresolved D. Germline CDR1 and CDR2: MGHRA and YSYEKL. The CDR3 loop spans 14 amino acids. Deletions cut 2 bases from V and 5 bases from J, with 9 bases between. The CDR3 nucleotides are TGCGCCAGCAGCCAACTCCCGAGAAATGAAAAACTGTTTTTT. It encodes CASSQLPRNEKLFF.

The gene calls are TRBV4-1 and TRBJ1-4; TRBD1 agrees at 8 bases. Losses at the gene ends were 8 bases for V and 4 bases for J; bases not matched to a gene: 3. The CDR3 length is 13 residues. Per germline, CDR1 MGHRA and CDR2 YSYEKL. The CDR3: CASGQGLNEKLFF. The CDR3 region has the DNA TGCGCCAGCGGACAGGGCCTTAATGAAAAACTGTTTTTT.

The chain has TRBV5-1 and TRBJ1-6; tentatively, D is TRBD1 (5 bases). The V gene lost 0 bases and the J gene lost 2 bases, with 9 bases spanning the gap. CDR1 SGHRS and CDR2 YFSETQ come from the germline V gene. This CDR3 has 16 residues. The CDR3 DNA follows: TGCGCCAGCAGCTTGGATTCGGGGGCCTATAATTCACCCCTCCACTTT. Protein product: CASSLDSGAYNSPLHF.